These T cell receptor beta chains were read from a single sample in a study of CD8 T cells in Susac syndrome. Via MiXCR, TCRdb re-called the immunoSEQ multiplex PCR reads, giving one row per CDR3 protein. Among around 160,000 distinct CDR3 sequences, 93% were seen once, and the ten largest hold 0.12% to 0.15%. Sequencing used CD4+ T cells from PBMCs. Receptors were obtained from a human donor in good health. Both conserved end residues are part of each CDR3. A D gene is named only where the DNA matches it firmly.

cdr3_aa,d_call,v_call,j_call
CASSLIQVDGYTF,.,TRBV5-4,TRBJ1-2
CASSEPGISYEQYF,.,TRBV6-1,TRBJ2-7
CASSLRRVGTSGTDTQYF,TRBD2,TRBV11-2,TRBJ2-3
CASMGQGLYTQYF,TRBD1,TRBV2,TRBJ2-3
CASSPRRGADGPPAYEQYF,.,TRBV12-3/TRBV12-4,TRBJ2-7
CASSTRKNRPGETQYF,.,TRBV19,TRBJ2-5
CASSQSTGKETQYF,.,TRBV3-1,TRBJ2-5
CASSYGVRGQETQYF,.,TRBV6-6,TRBJ2-5
CASSPDRRLYGYTF,.,TRBV3-1,TRBJ1-2
CSVRGPSTGDYGYTF,TRBD1,TRBV29-1,TRBJ1-2
CASSPVRGLEGELFF,.,TRBV7-3,TRBJ2-2
CASSLGQFQYGYTF,.,TRBV5-5,TRBJ1-2
CASSESGANTEAFF,.,TRBV2,TRBJ1-1
CASSYERTAYNSPLHF,.,TRBV6-5,TRBJ1-6
CSVEEGQKEKLFF,.,TRBV29-1,TRBJ1-4
CASSRALQTDTQYF,.,TRBV18,TRBJ2-3
CASSLRYSYGYTF,.,TRBV12-3/TRBV12-4,TRBJ1-2
CASSEGSGDETQYF,TRBD2,TRBV2,TRBJ2-5
CASRSPGQGTYEQYF,TRBD1,TRBV6-1,TRBJ2-7
CASSVYQDTQYF,.,TRBV7-2,TRBJ2-3
CASSSPSGGARDTQYF,TRBD2,TRBV27,TRBJ2-3
CASSTLQGADQPQHF,TRBD1,TRBV19,TRBJ1-5
CASSLLGGVGNEQFF,.,TRBV7-2,TRBJ2-1
CASSQHRAGGQETQYF,TRBD2,TRBV3-1,TRBJ2-5
CASSQGVYSPLHF,.,TRBV14,TRBJ1-6
CASSQIRGPPYGYTF,.,TRBV14,TRBJ1-2
CASSYWGGRDSGNTIYF,.,TRBV6-5,TRBJ1-3
CASSPGGMAEAFF,.,TRBV5-1,TRBJ1-1
CASSRDPLETQYF,.,TRBV4-1,TRBJ2-5
CASSLTRAGELFF,.,TRBV11-3,TRBJ2-2
CAIRGATGSRNTEAFF,.,TRBV10-3,TRBJ1-1
CATSEGGTGELFF,.,TRBV24-1,TRBJ2-2
CASRAFSGGYEQYF,TRBD2,TRBV3-1,TRBJ2-7
CSVSNGGGEKLFF,.,TRBV29-1,TRBJ1-4
CSVPWGDTQYF,.,TRBV29-1,TRBJ2-3
CASSFFDEQYF,.,TRBV7-9,TRBJ2-7
CSARFWGRSGANVLTF,.,TRBV20-1,TRBJ2-6
CASSPGTGGSYEQYF,TRBD1,TRBV18,TRBJ2-7
CSVEEGASGYTF,.,TRBV29-1,TRBJ1-2